This entry lists 6 T cell receptor beta chains sequenced from one sample in a study of T-cell memory formation after mild COVID-19. TCRdb reprocessed the 5' RACE reads with MiXCR, giving one entry per CDR3 protein. The sample lists 260,000 or so distinct CDR3 sequences, about a sixth occurring once. The specimen sequenced was PBMCs or a T cell subset sorted from them (not recorded which). The source is a young man who had mild COVID-19 (a few samples of this study predate the infection). Cell type and time point are not known.

V usage is TRBV12-3 or TRBV12-4 and J usage is TRBJ2-1, with 9 nucleotides matching TRBD2. V lost 3 bases and J lost 6; bases outside the gene matches: 6. This CDR3 is 15 amino acids long. CDR3 DNA: TGTGCCAGCAGTTTCCCAGCGGGGGGAGTCAATGAGCAGTTCTTC. Protein sequence: CASSFPAGGVNEQFF.

V gene TRBV7-9 combines with J gene TRBJ1-1; D ambiguous. The V end was cut by 2 bases, the J end by 3 bases, with 10 bases between. The germline gives CDR1 SEHNR, CDR2 FQNEAQ (reference sequence). There are 14 residues in the CDR3. CDR3 nucleotide sequence: TGTGCCAGCAGCTTATTTGCCCGAGACACTGAAGCTTTCTTT. Residues: CASSLFARDTEAFF.

V gene TRBV6-2 or TRBV6-3 combines with J gene TRBJ2-7; D gene ambiguous. Germline values: CDR1 MNHEY, CDR2 SVGEGT. Trimming removed 6 bases at V and 0 bases at J, with 21 bases between. CDR3 length equals 17 residues. CDR3 sequence (DNA): TGTGCCAGCAGCGACCCGGTTTCACGGCCGTTCTCCTACGAGCAGTACTTC. Amino acid sequence: CASSDPVSRPFSYEQYF.

The V gene is TRBV13, the J gene TRBJ2-3; unclear D gene. The germline V and J ends were trimmed by 5 bases and 5 bases, with 8 bases remaining between them. Germline V CDR1 and CDR2: PRHDT, FYEKMQ (reference sequence). The CDR3 runs to 12 residues. The chain's CDR3 is CASSPVRDTQYF. As DNA, the CDR3 is TGTGCCAGCAGCCCCGTGAGAGATACGCAGTATTTT. Together with reference TRBV13 and TRBJ2-3, the CDR3 gives the full variable domain: AAGVIQSPRHLIKEKRETATLKCYPIPRHDTVYWYQQGPGQDPQFLISFYEKMQSDKGSIPDRFSAQQFSDYHSELNMSSLELGDSALYFCASSPVRDTQYFGPGTRLTVL.

This clonotype was observed a few times. J is TRBJ1-2 and V is TRBV7-2; no definite D call. Trimming cost V 1 base and J 5 bases, with 5 bases left between them. This CDR3 contains 12 residues. CDR1 and CDR2 from the germline V gene are SGHTA and FQGNSA. The chain's CDR3 is CASSLGQYGYTF. Written as DNA, the CDR3 is TGTGCCAGCAGCTTAGGGCAATATGGCTACACCTTC.

The rearrangement uses TRBV20-1 and TRBJ1-5, with 8 bases lining up with TRBD1. The germline gives CDR1 DFQATT, CDR2 SNEGSKA (reference sequence). After removal of 6 bases from V and 5 bases from J, the junction contained 6 bases not matched to a gene. The length of the CDR3 is 13 residues. The CDR3 spells CSAPGQGDQPQHF. DNA of the CDR3: TGCAGTGCCCCCGGACAGGGAGATCAGCCCCAGCATTTT.